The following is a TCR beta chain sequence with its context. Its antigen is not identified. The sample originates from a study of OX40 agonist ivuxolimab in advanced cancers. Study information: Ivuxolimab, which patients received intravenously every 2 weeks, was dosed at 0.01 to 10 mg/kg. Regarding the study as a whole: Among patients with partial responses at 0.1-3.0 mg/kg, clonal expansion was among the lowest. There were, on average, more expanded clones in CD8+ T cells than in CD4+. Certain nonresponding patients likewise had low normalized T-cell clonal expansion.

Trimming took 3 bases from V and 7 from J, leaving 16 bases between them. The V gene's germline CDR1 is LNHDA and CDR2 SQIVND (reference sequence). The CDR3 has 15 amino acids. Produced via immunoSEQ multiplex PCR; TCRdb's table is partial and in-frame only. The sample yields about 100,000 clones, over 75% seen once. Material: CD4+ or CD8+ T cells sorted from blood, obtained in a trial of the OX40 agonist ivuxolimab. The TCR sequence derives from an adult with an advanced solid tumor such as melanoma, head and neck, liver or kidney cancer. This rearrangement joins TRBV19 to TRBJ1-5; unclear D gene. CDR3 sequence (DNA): TGTGCCAGTAGTATCACGTCCGTTCGGATACAGCCCCAGCATTTT. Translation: CASSITSVRIQPQHF.